The clone carrying this TCR beta chain was recorded at least ten times. The junction and the germline gene differ at one end; a read error may be behind it. This entry is derived from a study of T cells in Graves' hyperthyroidism and ophthalmopathy. Reasons for excluding patients were uncontrolled infection, other autoimmune disease, pregnancy or lactation. Germline-derived CDR1 and CDR2 are SSHAT and FNYEAQ (reference sequence). The CDR3 length is 15 residues. Researchers took RNA transcripts and amplified the TCR beta CDR3 regions from them. RT-PCR in the first round (using the HTBI primer set) targeted the TCR CDR3. TCRdb recomputed calls from the multiplex PCR reads with MiXCR, one row per CDR3 protein. The profile shows about 600,000 distinct CDR3 sequences, around 16% of them singletons.

Sequencing was performed on blood. This chain uses TRBV7-7 with TRBJ2-7, with D tentatively TRBD1 or TRBD2 (5 bases each). The clonotype comes from a middle-aged woman with Graves' ophthalmopathy. The CDR3 here is CASSLGQGPLYEQYF. The CDR3 DNA sequence: TGTGCTAGCAGCTTAGGCCAGGGACCCCTTTACGAGCAGTACTTC.